These T cell receptor beta chains were read from a single sample in a study of molecular identifiers for immune sequencing clone quantification. Each CDR3 protein is one row after TCRdb ran MiXCR on the PCR reads. The sample contains approximately 670,000 distinct CDR3 sequences, 20% of which appear only once. Sequenced material: naive CD8+ T cells from blood, with Jurkat cell RNA spiked in. All receptors derive from a human donor in good health. Some libraries in this study had Jurkat cell RNA spiked in. The CDR3 runs from the conserved cysteine through the conserved F or W. A D gene is named only where the DNA matches it firmly. Some rows have no size entry. The others give once, few or many, or a class for an expanded clone.

d_call,j_call,clone_size,v_call,cdr3_aa,cdr3_nt
.,TRBJ2-7,few,TRBV3-1,CASSQAYPDYEQYF,TGTGCCAGCAGCCAAGCGTATCCGGACTACGAGCAGTACTTC
TRBD2,TRBJ2-7,.,TRBV20-1,CSAPKEGLAGVTYEQYF,TGCAGTGCACCTAAGGAGGGACTAGCGGGAGTCACCTACGAGCAGTACTTC
.,TRBJ1-2,.,TRBV15,CATSRDQSGGYTF,TGTGCCACCAGCAGAGATCAAAGCGGCGGCTACACCTTC
.,TRBJ2-2,few,TRBV2,CASSDSGALNTGELFF,TGTGCCAGCAGTGATTCGGGGGCCCTGAACACCGGGGAGCTGTTTTTT
.,TRBJ1-2,few,TRBV2,CASIEEGNYGYTF,TGTGCCAGCATAGAGGAAGGAAACTATGGCTACACCTTC
.,TRBJ2-3,.,TRBV19,CASKGSDTQYF,TGTGCCAGTAAGGGGTCAGATACGCAGTATTTT
TRBD1,TRBJ1-1,.,TRBV12-3/TRBV12-4,CASGDGGQGNTEAFF,TGTGCCAGCGGGGACGGGGGACAGGGGAACACTGAAGCTTTCTTT
.,TRBJ2-7,.,TRBV20-1,CSAEAGTHSYEQYF,TGCAGTGCTGAAGCCGGGACTCACTCCTACGAGCAGTACTTC
.,TRBJ2-7,many,TRBV15,CATSRGYEQYF,TGTGCCACCAGCAGAGGGTACGAGCAGTACTTC
.,TRBJ2-7,many,TRBV6-2/TRBV6-3,CASSYSLVYEQYF,TGTGCCAGCAGTTACTCCCTAGTTTACGAGCAGTACTTC
.,TRBJ1-1,.,TRBV4-2,CAGSQNQGATTEAFF,TGTGCCGGCAGCCAAAACCAGGGCGCGACCACTGAAGCTTTCTTT
.,TRBJ2-7,few,TRBV6-5,CASSPKINSYEQYF,TGTGCCAGCAGTCCTAAAATTAACTCCTACGAGCAGTACTTC
TRBD1,TRBJ1-5,.,TRBV30,CAWAVGRGLSQPQHF,TGTGCCTGGGCGGTAGGTAGGGGGCTTTCCCAGCCCCAGCATTTT
.,TRBJ2-7,many,TRBV5-4,CASNDRDRTYEQYF,TGTGCCAGCAACGACCGGGACCGCACCTACGAGCAGTACTTC
.,TRBJ2-3,many,TRBV7-9,CASSLVSAPDTQYF,TGTGCCAGCAGCTTAGTGAGCGCCCCAGATACGCAGTATTTT
TRBD1,TRBJ1-1,.,TRBV6-1,CASSPYRDRDTEAFF,TGTGCCAGCAGTCCCTACAGGGACAGGGACACTGAAGCTTTCTTT
.,TRBJ2-2,many,TRBV6-5,CASSYSMGTLNTGELFF,TGTGCCAGCAGTTACTCGATGGGGACACTGAACACCGGGGAGCTGTTTTTT
.,TRBJ1-6,few,TRBV7-9,CASSGTEVYNSPLHF,TGTGCCAGCAGCGGTACAGAAGTTTATAATTCACCCCTCCACTTT
.,TRBJ1-6,many,TRBV14,CASSQAQPSYNSPLHF,TGTGCCAGCAGCCAAGCTCAGCCCTCCTATAATTCACCCCTCCACTTT
.,TRBJ2-7,many,TRBV27,CASTEGGPSHEQYF,TGTGCCAGCACCGAAGGAGGACCGAGCCACGAGCAGTACTTC
.,TRBJ2-7,.,TRBV27,CASSPMAARSYEQYF,TGTGCCAGCAGTCCCATGGCGGCTCGCTCCTACGAGCAGTACTTC
.,TRBJ2-2,.,TRBV4-3,CASSQARGGTGELFF,TGCGCCAGCAGCCAAGCAAGGGGGGGCACCGGGGAGCTGTTTTTT